The 4 T cell receptor beta chains below were found in one sample sequenced in a study of identifying expanded T cells in peripheral blood. This table comes from immunoSEQ multiplex PCR, and its TCRdb copy is limited to in-frame clones, with some not included. The sample has under 120,000 clones, 80% to 90% seen once. The sequencing sample was made of blood. The receptors come from a person between 18 and 75 years old in good health.

The chain is built from TRBV7-9 and TRBJ1-2; unclear D gene. The CDR3 is made up of 14 amino acids. Germline loops: CDR1 SEHNR, CDR2 FQNEAQ (reference sequence). Trimming took 5 bases from V and 7 from J, leaving 17 bases between them. The CDR3 here is CASSGPAGVGGYTF. Written as DNA, the CDR3 is TGTGCCAGCAGCGGTCCAGCGGGAGTAGGTGGCTACACCTTC.

This chain joins TRBV7-2 and TRBJ2-7; 7 bases are shared with TRBD2. The germline V gene has CDR1 SGHTA and CDR2 FQGNSA. V trimming: 8 bases; J trimming: 2 bases; junction bases outside the gene matches: 12. The CDR3 totals 15 residues. DNA of the CDR3: TGTGCCAGCCTAAATAATCCTGGGGGGGCCTACGAGCAGTACTTC. Translating gives CASLNNPGGAYEQYF. The entire variable domain, with the rest obtained from reference TRBV7-2 and TRBJ2-7, is as follows: GAGVSQSPSNKVTEKGKDVELRCDPISGHTALYWYRQSLGQGLEFLIYFQGNSAPDKSGLPSDRFSAERTGGSVSTLTIQRTQQEDSAVYLCASLNNPGGAYEQYFGPGTRLTVT.

The chain combines TRBV6-5 with TRBJ1-4; D not resolved. The CDR3 has 15 amino acids. V lost 8 bases to trimming and J lost 4 bases, with 17 bases between them. Germline assignment: CDR1 MNHEY and CDR2 SVGAGI. CDR3: CASHPGVLGNEKLFF. The CDR3 DNA reads as TGTGCCAGCCATCCGGGTGTTTTGGGTAATGAAAAACTGTTTTTT.

V is TRBV4-3 and J is TRBJ1-5; D gene uncertain. V lost 0 bases to trimming and J lost 5 bases, with 14 bases between them. This CDR3 is 16 amino acids long. Germline lookup yields CDR1 LGHNA and CDR2 YSLEER. In DNA form, the CDR3 reads TGCGCCAGCAGCCAAGACTTCGGGGAGGTTCATCAGCCCCAGCATTTT. As protein: CASSQDFGEVHQPQHF.